This TCR beta chain was captured in a study of siplizumab effects on memory and regulatory T cells. Overall study findings and caveats: Mappable alloreactive CD4+ clones came from Treg cells 68.8% of the time on average with siplizumab, against approximately 25% in controls. The authors could not assign a naive or memory phenotype to roughly 75-97% of proliferating CD4+ or CD8+ clones. Siplizumab significantly decreased alloreactive sequences from unstimulated CD4+ memory cells.

The table came from immunoSEQ multiplex PCR; TCRdb's copy has only in-frame clones and leaves some out. The sample lists over 85,000 clones; 94% were seen once. Worth noting for this clone: What it binds is unknown.

V lost 3 bases, J lost 11 bases, and 15 bases stayed unmatched. CDR3 length equals 15 residues. CDR1 is MNHEY, CDR2 SMNVEV, per germline (reference sequence). The sequencing sample was made of non-Treg CD4+ T cells sorted from blood. The chain links TRBV27 to TRBJ2-5; 7 positions match TRBD1. The TCR comes from a human donor in good health. The CDR3 nucleotides read TGTGCCAGCAGTTTGGGGGTAGGGGGCGTCTGGGAGCAGTACTTC. Translated, it gives CASSLGVGGVWEQYF.